The T cell receptor beta chain described here comes from a study of control samples from healthy donors and cancer patients. The CDR3 covers 15 residues. Germline V CDR1 and CDR2: SGDLS, YYNGEE. The junction had 6 bases not matched to a gene; V was cut back by 0 bases and J by 7 bases. Clones were sequenced by immunoSEQ multiplex PCR, and TCRdb holds only the in-frame ones, with some missing. The sample yields 400,000 to 500,000 clones, 90% seen once. This chain joins TRBV9 and TRBJ2-2; 7 bases line up with TRBD2. The receptor was derived from a middle-aged man with head and neck cancer. The sequenced sample was PBMCs. The CDR3 DNA reads TGTGCCAGCAGCGTAGGTGGGAGGGAAAGCGGGGAGCTGTTTTTT. Its protein is CASSVGGRESGELFF.